The clone carrying this TCR beta chain has ten or more counts. This sample was included in a study of T-cell reconstitution after alpha-beta-depleted transplantation in children. The library targeted TCRbeta and was prepared with unique molecular identifiers. Using its own MiXCR run on the PCR reads, TCRdb lists one record per CDR3 protein. The table has 200,000 to 250,000 distinct CDR3 sequences, more than 10% seen once. Germline CDR1 SGHRS, CDR2 YFSETQ. V lost 0 bases and J 2 bases, leaving 14 bases between the germline ends. The length of the CDR3 is 16 residues. The TCR was taken from a human donor who donated a stem cell graft to a child with acute lymphoblastic leukemia. The sequencing here drew on PBMCs from the stem cell graft donor, taken from the stem cell graft. The rearrangement joins TRBV5-1 to TRBJ2-5, with D perhaps matching TRBD1 (6 bases). The CDR3, as DNA: TGCGCCAGCAGCTTGGGCCAGGGGATGGGGCAAGAGACCCAGTACTTC. This translates into CASSLGQGMGQETQYF.